This T cell receptor (beta chain) came from a study of blood T cell repertoires in COVID-19. As for the study in general: COVID-19 samples from acute and convalescent phases originated in the United States, Italy and Spain. T cells, B-cell-depleted T cells, or PBMCs provided the cDNA or gDNA that served as material.

Original processing methods: Researchers report that nucleated cell counts were estimated from reference gene primer amplification. Clones were read by immunoSEQ multiplex PCR, and TCRdb kept only the in-frame ones, dropping some. V, J and clone size derive from that table, while D and trimming were established from the DNA sequence. The data contain about 110,000 clones, around four fifths of them singletons. In germline, CDR1 is SNHLY, CDR2 FYNNEI. With 6 bases clipped from V and 6 bases from J, the junction kept 9 bases outside the gene matches. The CDR3 is made up of 15 amino acids. The chain carries TRBV2 and TRBJ2-2; 8 bases line up with TRBD1. This sequence originates from a woman aged 65 to 85 with acute or convalescent COVID-19. Sequencing was performed on peripheral blood. The CDR3 loop is CASSPTGAPAGELFF. The DNA of the CDR3 is TGTGCCAGCAGCCCGACAGGGGCTCCCGCCGGGGAGCTGTTTTTT. Supplemented by reference TRBV2 and TRBJ2-2, the full variable domain reads EPEVTQTPSHQVTQMGQEVILRCVPISNHLYFYWYRQILGQKVEFLVSFYNNEISEKSEIFDDQFSVERPDGSNFTLKIRSTKLEDSAMYFCASSPTGAPAGELFFGEGSRLTVL.